This record concerns one TCR beta chain sequence. High-throughput TCR beta sequencing covered peripheral CD8+ and CD4+ T cells. TEMRA cells were FACS-enriched and CD8+ and CD4+ T cells negatively isolated. About 0.45 to 1 ug RNA was reverse transcribed with random hexamers. The method of amplification for TCR beta CDR3 was immunoSEQ multiplex PCR, covering 54 Vbeta and 13 Jbeta. One entry per CDR3 protein results from TCRdb running MiXCR on the immunoSEQ multiplex PCR reads. The sample carries 70,000 or so distinct CDR3 sequences, about 95% recorded once. This sample is drawn from a study of CD8 T cells in Susac syndrome. CDR3 length: 15 residues. Germline V CDR1 and CDR2: LNHDA, SQIVND (reference sequence). The ends were cut back, 11 bases at V and 3 bases at J, with 20 bases in the middle.

The TCR originated in a human donor with multiple sclerosis. This chain links TRBV19 with TRBJ2-1; D is tentatively TRBD1 or TRBD2 (6 bases each). Specimen: CD8+ T cells from PBMCs. This chain's CDR3 is CASTPEGVLYNEQFF. The CDR3 DNA is TGTGCCTCTACCCCGGAGGGGGTACTCTACAATGAGCAGTTCTTC.